This record covers a single T cell receptor (beta chain). Assay used: immunoSEQ multiplex PCR; TCRdb lists only in-frame clones, some missing. The sample records over 250,000 clones, roughly 91% being singletons. The sample belongs to a study of blood T cell repertoires in COVID-19. Study information: Samples of COVID-19 (acute and convalescent) were obtained from the United States, Italy and Spain.

This study enrolled people aged roughly 18 to 90 from about 24 US geographic areas. V lost 2 bases and J lost 5, with 10 bases in between. The germline CDR1 and CDR2 sequences are SGHTA and FQGTGA. This CDR3 spans 14 amino acids. Sequenced sample: PBMCs or T cells enriched from blood (not recorded which). V and J are TRBV7-3 and TRBJ2-1; possible D gene TRBD1, 6 bases. The TCR was taken from a woman aged 60-75 years who had recovered from COVID-19. CDR3 sequence: CASSLQGQNNEQFF. The CDR3 DNA follows: TGTGCCAGCAGCTTACAAGGACAGAACAATGAGCAGTTCTTC.